These T cell receptor beta chains were read from a single sample in a study of CD8 T cells in ankylosing spondylitis. Each CDR3 protein gets one entry after TCRdb re-called the 5' RACE reads with MiXCR. Here the sample spans 10,000 to 15,000 distinct CDR3 sequences, approximately 2.5% being singletons. The sample consisted of blood, either unsorted or a sorted T cell fraction (not recorded which). Source of these receptors: a male donor with ankylosing spondylitis or in good health (not recorded which). Both conserved end residues are part of each CDR3. A D gene is named only where the DNA matches it firmly. Size is stated for part of the rows, as once, few or many counts, or as a class when the clone is expanded.

>TRBJ2-1|TRBD2|TRBV9|many
TGTGCCAGCAGCGTAACGGCGGGGGGATACGCCTCCTACAATGAGCAGTTCTTC
CASSVTAGGYASYNEQFF
>TRBJ1-2|NA|TRBV9|many
TGTGCCAGCAGCGGACAGGTTCCTAACTATGGCTACACCTTC
CASSGQVPNYGYTF
>TRBJ2-1|NA|TRBV9|many
TGTGCCAGCAGCGTTGGAGGGGTCTTCTACAATGAGCAGTTCTTC
CASSVGGVFYNEQFF
>TRBJ1-6|NA|TRBV9|many
TGTGCCAGCAGCGGCGGACAGTCTTATTCACCCCTCCACTTT
CASSGGQSYSPLHF
>TRBJ1-4|NA|TRBV9|many
TGTGCCAGCAAAAGGACGGCTGCAACTAATGAAAAACTGTTTTTT
CASKRTAATNEKLFF
>TRBJ2-4|NA|TRBV9|many
TGTGCCAGCAGCCCCGGGCTTTCCAAAAACATTCAGTACTTC
CASSPGLSKNIQYF
>TRBJ1-2|NA|TRBV9|many
TGTGCCAGCAGCGTAGTTGCCAATTGGGGCTACACCTTC
CASSVVANWGYTF
>TRBJ2-7|NA|TRBV9|NA
TGTGCCAGCAGCGTATCCAGCGACCGCTACGAGCAGTACTTC
CASSVSSDRYEQYF
>TRBJ2-5|NA|TRBV9|medium-sized
TGTGCCAGCAGCTCCGGGGAACTAAGGGTAGAGACCCAGTACTTC
CASSSGELRVETQYF
>TRBJ2-4|NA|TRBV9|medium-sized
TGTGCCAGCAGCGTCGCCGGAACGTTCCGGGGGTCGGAAAACATTCAGTACTTC
CASSVAGTFRGSENIQYF
>TRBJ2-2|TRBD1|TRBV9|few
TGTGCCAGCAGCGTGGCAGCAGGGACAGGGGGCGCGTACGCCGGGGAGCTGTTTTTT
CASSVAAGTGGAYAGELFF
>TRBJ2-7|NA|TRBV9|many
TGTGCCAGCAGCGTAGGGCCGACTAACTACGAGCAGTACTTC
CASSVGPTNYEQYF
>TRBJ2-1|NA|TRBV9|many
TGTGCCAGCAGCGTAGTTCAGGGTAAGCAGTTCTTC
CASSVVQGKQFF
>TRBJ1-2|NA|TRBV9|many
TGTGCCAGCAGCGTAAACAGAAACTATGGCTACACCTTC
CASSVNRNYGYTF
>TRBJ2-5|NA|TRBV9|few
TGTGCCAGCAGCGTAACAGTAAGAGTTCAAGAGACCCAGTACTTC
CASSVTVRVQETQYF
>TRBJ2-7|NA|TRBV9|many
TGTGCCAGCAGTCCTCGGGGGGCCCACGACTACGAGCAGTACTTC
CASSPRGAHDYEQYF
>TRBJ1-1|NA|TRBV9|medium-sized
TGTGCCAGCAGCGTAACCGGTAACACTGAAGCTTTCTTT
CASSVTGNTEAFF
>TRBJ1-6|NA|TRBV9|NA
TGTGCCAGCAGTAAGGGTGGACTCTATAATTCACCCCTCCACTTT
CASSKGGLYNSPLHF
>TRBJ1-1|TRBD1|TRBV9|many
TGTGCCAGCAGCGTGACAGGGTCGAAGGGGACTGAAGCTTTCTTT
CASSVTGSKGTEAFF
>TRBJ2-7|TRBD2|TRBV9|many
TGTGCCAGCAGCCCACCGGGACTAGCGGCCGAGCAGTACTTC
CASSPPGLAAEQYF
>TRBJ2-5|TRBD1|TRBV9|many
TGTGCCAGCAGCGTAGGGCGCACAGGGGGTAATCAAGAGACCCAGTACTTC
CASSVGRTGGNQETQYF
>TRBJ2-3|NA|TRBV9|medium-sized
TGTGCCAGCAGCCTTGATGGTGTGGGTTTGGCAGATACGCAGTATTTT
CASSLDGVGLADTQYF
>TRBJ2-3|TRBD2|TRBV9|many
TGTGCCAGCAGCGCCGACGGACTAGCGGGGTTCACAGATACGCAGTATTTT
CASSADGLAGFTDTQYF
>TRBJ1-1|NA|TRBV9|many
TGTGCCAGCAGCCTCCAGCGCACTAACACTGAAGCTTTCTTT
CASSLQRTNTEAFF
>TRBJ1-3|NA|TRBV9|many
TGTGCCAGCAGCACATCTGGAAACACCATATATTTT
CASSTSGNTIYF
>TRBJ1-5|NA|TRBV9|many
TGTGCCAGCAGCGTAGGTGCGACTAGCAATCAGCCCCAGCATTTT
CASSVGATSNQPQHF
>TRBJ1-3|NA|TRBV9|many
TGTGCCAGCAGCGTAGCGGCCGTTGGGCTCTCTGGAAACACCATATATTTT
CASSVAAVGLSGNTIYF
>TRBJ2-2|NA|TRBV9|many
TGTGCCAGCAAAGGTGGACCGAACACCGGGGAGCTGTTTTTT
CASKGGPNTGELFF
>TRBJ2-3|NA|TRBV9|many
TGTGCCAGCAGCGTAGACCCATCGGCAGATACGCAGTATTTT
CASSVDPSADTQYF
>TRBJ2-3|TRBD2|TRBV9|many
TGTGCCAGCAGCGCTAGAGGGCTAGCGGGGGTTCTAGTGGATACGCAGTATTTT
CASSARGLAGVLVDTQYF
>TRBJ1-3|NA|TRBV9|many
TGTGCCAGCCGGGAGGGGAGCTCTGGAAACACCATATATTTT
CASREGSSGNTIYF